This T cell receptor beta chain was retrieved from a study of T-cell reconstitution after alpha-beta-depleted transplantation in children. The TCRbeta library was prepared with unique molecular identifiers. TCRdb used MiXCR to reprocess the PCR reads, holding one entry per CDR3 protein. The sample shows approximately 400,000 distinct CDR3 sequences, approximately 10% of them seen only once. This clonotype originated in a human donor who donated a stem cell graft to a child with acute myeloid leukemia. Sequenced material: PBMCs from the stem cell graft donor, taken from the stem cell graft.

In DNA form, the CDR3 reads TGTGCCAGCAGCCTCCGGGAGCGGGGGGGCAATGAGCAGTTCTTC. Translating it yields CASSLRERGGNEQFF. The chain couples TRBV7-8 to TRBJ2-1; 10 nucleotides line up with TRBD2. Germline V gene lookup returns CDR1 SGHVS and CDR2 FQNEAQ. The CDR3 extends over 15 amino acids. Trimming removed 5 bases from V and 6 bases from J; junction bases left unmatched: 7.